This is a list of T cell receptor beta chains from one sample in a study of blood T cell repertoires in COVID-19. This table comes from immunoSEQ multiplex PCR, and its TCRdb copy is limited to in-frame clones, with some not included. This table has approximately 450,000 clones, 70% to 90% appearing once. Sample: PBMCs or T cells enriched from blood (not recorded which). The receptors were sampled from a woman younger than 35 with acute COVID-19. CDR3s include the opening cysteine and the closing phenylalanine or tryptophan. The order of the fields is V gene, clone size, D gene, J gene, CDR3 DNA, CDR3 protein. A D gene is named only where the DNA matches it firmly. For some rows the clone size is stated as once, few or many, or as a class when expanded; others skip it.

V gene: TRBV6-4; clone size: once; D gene: TRBD1; J gene: TRBJ2-7; CDR3 DNA: TGTGCCAGCAGTGCCGGGACAGCATACGAGCAGTACTTC; CDR3 protein: CASSAGTAYEQYF
V gene: TRBV5-4; clone size: -; D gene: -; J gene: TRBJ1-2; CDR3 DNA: TGTGCCAGCAGCTGGGACATCCGCGGCTACACCTTC; CDR3 protein: CASSWDIRGYTF
V gene: TRBV6-5; clone size: -; D gene: -; J gene: TRBJ2-7; CDR3 DNA: TGTGCCAGCAGTATTGAGAAGACCTACGAGCAGTACTTC; CDR3 protein: CASSIEKTYEQYF
V gene: TRBV12-3/TRBV12-4; clone size: -; D gene: -; J gene: TRBJ2-1; CDR3 DNA: TGTGCCAGCAGTTTAGGGGGGCGGAATGAGCAGTTCTTC; CDR3 protein: CASSLGGRNEQFF
V gene: TRBV11-2; clone size: -; D gene: -; J gene: TRBJ1-3; CDR3 DNA: TGTGCCAGCAGCTTAGGCGGTACACAGGCGAACACCATATATTTT; CDR3 protein: CASSLGGTQANTIYF
V gene: TRBV7-6; clone size: -; D gene: -; J gene: TRBJ1-2; CDR3 DNA: TGTGCCAGCAGCTCGGCCATACGCGGTATCTATGGCTACACCTTC; CDR3 protein: CASSSAIRGIYGYTF
V gene: TRBV9; clone size: once; D gene: TRBD2; J gene: TRBJ2-5; CDR3 DNA: TGTGCCAGCAGCCGCGGTCTAGCGGGGAACCAAGAGACCCAGTACTTC; CDR3 protein: CASSRGLAGNQETQYF
V gene: TRBV28; clone size: -; D gene: -; J gene: TRBJ2-7; CDR3 DNA: TGTGCCAGCAGTTTTGATCGGCGGGCTCCGAGATACGAGCAGTATTTC; CDR3 protein: CASSFDRRAPRYEQYF
V gene: TRBV6-2/TRBV6-3; clone size: -; D gene: TRBD2; J gene: TRBJ2-3; CDR3 DNA: TGTGCCAGCAGCATAGCGGGGGGGGTTCCGGATACGCAGTATTTT; CDR3 protein: CASSIAGGVPDTQYF
V gene: TRBV7-9; clone size: once; D gene: TRBD2; J gene: TRBJ2-7; CDR3 DNA: TGTGCCAGCAGCCCTAGGCCTAGCGGGGGCTACGAGCAGTACTTC; CDR3 protein: CASSPRPSGGYEQYF
V gene: TRBV30; clone size: -; D gene: -; J gene: TRBJ2-1; CDR3 DNA: TGTGCCTGGAGTGTAATTTTCGGGAGCTCCTACAATGAGCAGTTCTTC; CDR3 protein: CAWSVIFGSSYNEQFF
V gene: TRBV11-2; clone size: -; D gene: TRBD1; J gene: TRBJ1-2; CDR3 DNA: TGTGCCAGCAGCTTGAGGCAGGGGGACGGTGGCTACACCTTC; CDR3 protein: CASSLRQGDGGYTF
V gene: TRBV6-5; clone size: -; D gene: TRBD1; J gene: TRBJ1-4; CDR3 DNA: TGTGCCAGCAGTTGGGACAGGGGGCGTTCAGACGAAAAACTGTTTTTT; CDR3 protein: CASSWDRGRSDEKLFF
V gene: TRBV19; clone size: -; D gene: TRBD2; J gene: TRBJ2-1; CDR3 DNA: TGTGCCAGTAGTATAGTAGGGACTAACTCAATTCTGTTCTTC; CDR3 protein: CASSIVGTNSILFF
V gene: TRBV19; clone size: -; D gene: -; J gene: TRBJ1-1; CDR3 DNA: TGTGCCAGTAGTCGCCCGCTACTGAACACTGAAGCTTTCTTT; CDR3 protein: CASSRPLLNTEAFF
V gene: TRBV7-8; clone size: -; D gene: TRBD2; J gene: TRBJ2-4; CDR3 DNA: TGTGCCAGCAGCCGGACTAGCGCGTCCATTCAGTACTTC; CDR3 protein: CASSRTSASIQYF
V gene: TRBV2; clone size: few; D gene: TRBD1; J gene: TRBJ1-3; CDR3 DNA: TGTGCCAGCAGTGTCGGACAGGGCCACTCTGGAAACACCATATATTTT; CDR3 protein: CASSVGQGHSGNTIYF
V gene: TRBV18; clone size: -; D gene: -; J gene: TRBJ2-5; CDR3 DNA: TGTGCCAGCTCACCATACCGGGAAGAGACCCAGTACTTC; CDR3 protein: CASSPYREETQYF
V gene: TRBV14; clone size: -; D gene: TRBD1; J gene: TRBJ2-2; CDR3 DNA: TGTGCCAGCAGCCAAGCAGGGGGCGCGTGGAACACCGGGGAGCTGTTTTTT; CDR3 protein: CASSQAGGAWNTGELFF
V gene: TRBV27; clone size: -; D gene: TRBD1; J gene: TRBJ1-1; CDR3 DNA: TGTGCCAGCAGGCAGACAGGGGGTGAAGCTTTCTTT; CDR3 protein: CASRQTGGEAFF
V gene: TRBV4-1; clone size: few; D gene: -; J gene: TRBJ2-7; CDR3 DNA: TGCGCCAGCAGCCCGGGGATCGGCAGTTCTTACGAGCAGTACTTC; CDR3 protein: CASSPGIGSSYEQYF
V gene: TRBV4-1; clone size: once; D gene: -; J gene: TRBJ2-6; CDR3 DNA: TGCGCCAGCAGCCAAGAGGCAACTGGGGCCAACGTCCTGACTTTC; CDR3 protein: CASSQEATGANVLTF
V gene: TRBV5-1; clone size: -; D gene: -; J gene: TRBJ1-4; CDR3 DNA: TGCGCCAGCAGCTTAACGGGACAAACTAATGAAAAACTGTTTTTT; CDR3 protein: CASSLTGQTNEKLFF
V gene: TRBV18; clone size: -; D gene: TRBD1; J gene: TRBJ2-1; CDR3 DNA: TGTGCCAGCTCACCAGCCGGGACAGACAACAATGAGCAGTTCTTC; CDR3 protein: CASSPAGTDNNEQFF
V gene: TRBV10-3; clone size: -; D gene: -; J gene: TRBJ1-4; CDR3 DNA: TGTGCCATCAGTGAAACGGACAGCCCCGAAACTGCAACTAATGAAAAACTGTTTTTT; CDR3 protein: CAISETDSPETATNEKLFF
V gene: TRBV6-1; clone size: -; D gene: TRBD1; J gene: TRBJ2-1; CDR3 DNA: TGTGCCAGCAGTGGAGTAGACAGGGGGCCCTACAATGAGCAGTTCTTC; CDR3 protein: CASSGVDRGPYNEQFF
V gene: TRBV19; clone size: -; D gene: -; J gene: TRBJ2-5; CDR3 DNA: TGTGCCAGTAGTAGAGGACTATTGGTGACCCAGTACTTC; CDR3 protein: CASSRGLLVTQYF
V gene: TRBV10-3; clone size: -; D gene: -; J gene: TRBJ1-4; CDR3 DNA: TGTGCCCTCACGACAGCGCAGACTAATGAAAAACTGTTTTTT; CDR3 protein: CALTTAQTNEKLFF
V gene: TRBV18; clone size: -; D gene: -; J gene: TRBJ2-2; CDR3 DNA: TGTGCCAGCTCAGGGCAGGGGCCCACGAGGACCGGGGAGCTGTTTTTT; CDR3 protein: CASSGQGPTRTGELFF
V gene: TRBV5-1; clone size: -; D gene: TRBD1; J gene: TRBJ1-4; CDR3 DNA: TGCGCCAGCAGCTTGACCGGGACAGATGCAACTAATGAAAAACTGTTTTTT; CDR3 protein: CASSLTGTDATNEKLFF
V gene: TRBV5-4; clone size: -; D gene: TRBD1; J gene: TRBJ1-1; CDR3 DNA: TGTGCCAGCACCCCGACAGGGATGAACACTGAAGCTTTCTTT; CDR3 protein: CASTPTGMNTEAFF
V gene: TRBV2; clone size: -; D gene: -; J gene: TRBJ1-5; CDR3 DNA: TGTGCCAGCGGGCGGATACGGCAGGGGAATCAGCCCCAGCATTTT; CDR3 protein: CASGRIRQGNQPQHF
V gene: TRBV30; clone size: -; D gene: -; J gene: TRBJ1-2; CDR3 DNA: TGTGCCTGGAGTGTACCGGGGGGGCCCTCAATCGATAACTATGGCTACACCTTC; CDR3 protein: CAWSVPGGPSIDNYGYTF
V gene: TRBV18; clone size: once; D gene: -; J gene: TRBJ2-5; CDR3 DNA: TGTGCCAGCTCACCACCGGGACATCAAGAGACCCAGTACTTC; CDR3 protein: CASSPPGHQETQYF
V gene: TRBV27; clone size: -; D gene: TRBD1; J gene: TRBJ2-5; CDR3 DNA: TGTGCCAGCAATGTTATCACAGGGGGCCAAGAGACCCAGTACTTC; CDR3 protein: CASNVITGGQETQYF
V gene: TRBV7-2; clone size: few; D gene: TRBD1; J gene: TRBJ2-2; CDR3 DNA: TGTGCCAGCAGCCCGGGGACAGGCCTCGGGGAGCTGTTTTTT; CDR3 protein: CASSPGTGLGELFF
V gene: TRBV7-7; clone size: -; D gene: TRBD1; J gene: TRBJ2-5; CDR3 DNA: TGTGCTAGCAGCCCGGGGACAGGGGATGGGGAGACCCAGTACTTC; CDR3 protein: CASSPGTGDGETQYF
V gene: TRBV5-5; clone size: -; D gene: -; J gene: TRBJ1-5; CDR3 DNA: TGTGCCAGCAGCTTGGACAGGCAGGTTTATCAGCCCCAGCATTTT; CDR3 protein: CASSLDRQVYQPQHF
V gene: TRBV11-2; clone size: -; D gene: TRBD1; J gene: TRBJ2-5; CDR3 DNA: TGTGCCAGCAGCTCGACAAGGGACAGGCGAACAACCCAAGAGACCCAGTACTTC; CDR3 protein: CASSSTRDRRTTQETQYF
V gene: TRBV7-9; clone size: -; D gene: TRBD2; J gene: TRBJ2-2; CDR3 DNA: TGTGCCAGCAGTTTAACTAGCGGGAGTACCGGGGAGCTGTTTTTT; CDR3 protein: CASSLTSGSTGELFF
V gene: TRBV4-2; clone size: -; D gene: TRBD1; J gene: TRBJ2-7; CDR3 DNA: TGTGCCAGCAGCCAGGCGTACAGGGGGGACTCCTACGAGCAGTACTTC; CDR3 protein: CASSQAYRGDSYEQYF
V gene: TRBV19; clone size: once; D gene: -; J gene: TRBJ1-4; CDR3 DNA: TGTGCCAGTAGTATCGGACAGCCGAATGAAAAACTGTTTTTT; CDR3 protein: CASSIGQPNEKLFF
V gene: TRBV5-6; clone size: -; D gene: -; J gene: TRBJ2-5; CDR3 DNA: TGTGCCAGCAGCTTGACCTCGGAAGAGACCCAGTACTTC; CDR3 protein: CASSLTSEETQYF
V gene: TRBV20-1; clone size: -; D gene: -; J gene: TRBJ2-1; CDR3 DNA: TGCAGTGCCTATAGGAGTGAGCAGTTCTTC; CDR3 protein: CSAYRSEQFF
V gene: TRBV29-1; clone size: -; D gene: -; J gene: TRBJ2-2; CDR3 DNA: TGCAGCGTTGAGAGGGTAGGGAACACCGGGGAGCTGTTTTTT; CDR3 protein: CSVERVGNTGELFF
V gene: TRBV15; clone size: -; D gene: TRBD1; J gene: TRBJ2-5; CDR3 DNA: TGTGCCACCAGCAGAGGTCAACAGGGGATAGAGACCCAGTACTTC; CDR3 protein: CATSRGQQGIETQYF
V gene: TRBV9; clone size: -; D gene: -; J gene: TRBJ2-3; CDR3 DNA: TGTGCCAGCAGCGTCCCGCCCGGGACAGATACGCAGTATTTT; CDR3 protein: CASSVPPGTDTQYF
V gene: TRBV5-1; clone size: -; D gene: TRBD1; J gene: TRBJ2-5; CDR3 DNA: TGCGCCAGTAAACCGGGACAGCAAGAGACCCAGTACTTC; CDR3 protein: CASKPGQQETQYF
V gene: TRBV11-2; clone size: -; D gene: -; J gene: TRBJ1-1; CDR3 DNA: TGTGCCAGCAGCCCCGGGGTCCTACGGGCTTTCTTT; CDR3 protein: CASSPGVLRAFF
V gene: TRBV19; clone size: -; D gene: -; J gene: TRBJ1-5; CDR3 DNA: TGTGCCAGTAGCGAGCTTCCTAATAGCAATCAGCCCCAGCATTTT; CDR3 protein: CASSELPNSNQPQHF
V gene: TRBV27; clone size: -; D gene: -; J gene: TRBJ1-6; CDR3 DNA: TGTGCCAGCAGTGTGCCTGCGGCGGGCTATTCACCCCTCCACTTT; CDR3 protein: CASSVPAAGYSPLHF
V gene: TRBV5-1; clone size: -; D gene: TRBD2; J gene: TRBJ2-3; CDR3 DNA: TGCGCCAGCAGCTGGGAGCTAGCGGGGGGGCCGGATACGCAGTATTTT; CDR3 protein: CASSWELAGGPDTQYF
V gene: TRBV7-2; clone size: -; D gene: -; J gene: TRBJ2-2; CDR3 DNA: TGTGCCAGCAGCTTAATGGAAGTACTAGCTCCCGGGGAGCTGTTTTTT; CDR3 protein: CASSLMEVLAPGELFF
V gene: TRBV5-8; clone size: -; D gene: -; J gene: TRBJ1-5; CDR3 DNA: TGTGCCAGCAGCTTGTGGGCCGCCGATAATAGCAATCAGCCCCAGCATTTT; CDR3 protein: CASSLWAADNSNQPQHF
V gene: TRBV5-4; clone size: -; D gene: -; J gene: TRBJ1-6; CDR3 DNA: TGTGCCAGCAGCCGGTCGCAGGGGCGGAATTCACCCCTCCACTTT; CDR3 protein: CASSRSQGRNSPLHF